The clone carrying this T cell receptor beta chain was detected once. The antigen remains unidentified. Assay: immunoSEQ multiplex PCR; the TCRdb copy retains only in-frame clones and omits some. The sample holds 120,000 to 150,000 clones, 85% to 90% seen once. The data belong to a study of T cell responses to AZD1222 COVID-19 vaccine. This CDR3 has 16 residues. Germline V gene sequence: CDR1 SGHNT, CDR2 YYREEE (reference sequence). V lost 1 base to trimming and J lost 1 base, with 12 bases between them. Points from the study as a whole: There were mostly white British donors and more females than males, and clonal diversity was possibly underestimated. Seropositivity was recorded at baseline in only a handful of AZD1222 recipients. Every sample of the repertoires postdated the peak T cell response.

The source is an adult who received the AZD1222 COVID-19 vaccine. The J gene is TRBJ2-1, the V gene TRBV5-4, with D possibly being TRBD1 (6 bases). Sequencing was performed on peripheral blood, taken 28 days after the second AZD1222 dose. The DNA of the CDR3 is TGTGCCAGCAGCTTGAGTCAGGGGTTTTCCTACAATGAGCAGTTCTTC. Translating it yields CASSLSQGFSYNEQFF.